Below, 5 T cell receptor beta chains from the same sample are listed, as sequenced in a study of blood T cell repertoires in COVID-19. TCRdb's copy holds only in-frame clones and misses some; the assay was immunoSEQ multiplex PCR. The sample includes roughly 410,000 clones, approximately 87% of them seen just once. The specimen was peripheral blood. Source of these receptors: a woman aged 60-75 years with COVID-19, enrolled during active disease.

V and J are TRBV5-6 and TRBJ1-2; D is perhaps TRBD1 (5 bases). The V end was cut by 6 bases, the J end by 6 bases, with 18 bases between. In germline, CDR1 is SGHDT, CDR2 YYEEEE. The CDR3 loop spans 14 amino acids. The CDR3 DNA reads as TGTGCCAGCATCGACCCCCAGGGTGGCAATGGCTACACCTTC. Protein sequence: CASIDPQGGNGYTF.

J is TRBJ1-5 and V is TRBV19, with 11 bases aligning to TRBD1. Germline V gene lookup returns CDR1 LNHDA and CDR2 SQIVND (reference sequence). J gave up 7 bases and V 7 bases, and 12 bases lay outside the gene matches. The CDR3 length is 16 residues. CDR3 DNA sequence: TGTGCCAGTACTGTCGGGGGACAGGGGGGAACGCAGCCCCAGCATTTT. Translated: CASTVGGQGGTQPQHF.

This sequence joins TRBV7-2 and TRBJ2-1; tentatively, D is TRBD2 (7 bases). V lost 7 bases, J lost 9 bases, and 16 bases lay in between. Looked up from germline, CDR1 is SGHTA and CDR2 is FQGNSA. The CDR3 has 13 amino acids. The CDR3 region has the DNA TGTGCCAGCAACTTGGGGGGGCGTCTTGAGCAGTTCTTC. As protein: CASNLGGRLEQFF. The full variable domain, completed using reference TRBV7-2 and TRBJ2-1, is GAGVSQSPSNKVTEKGKDVELRCDPISGHTALYWYRQSLGQGLEFLIYFQGNSAPDKSGLPSDRFSAERTGGSVSTLTIQRTQQEDSAVYLCASNLGGRLEQFFGPGTRLTVL.

The gene calls are TRBV6-6 and TRBJ2-7, with TRBD2 matching 7 bases. With 5 bases clipped from V and 7 bases from J, the junction kept 23 bases outside the gene matches. The CDR3 loop spans 18 amino acids. Germline-derived CDR1 and CDR2 are MNHNY and SVGAGI (reference sequence). The CDR3 reads CASSPFGGGRGQSSEQYF. CDR3 nucleotide sequence: TGTGCCAGCAGTCCATTTGGGGGGGGTCGTGGACAATCCTCGGAGCAGTACTTC.

This chain connects TRBV29-1 to TRBJ1-1, with D perhaps TRBD1 (6 bases). CDR3 length equals 15 residues. CDR1 and CDR2 (germline): SQVTM, ANQGSEA. V shed 0 bases and J shed 0 bases, with 11 bases lying between them. CDR3 sequence: CSVEDGRGMNTEAFF. The DNA of the CDR3 is TGCAGCGTTGAAGATGGTAGGGGGATGAACACTGAAGCTTTCTTT.